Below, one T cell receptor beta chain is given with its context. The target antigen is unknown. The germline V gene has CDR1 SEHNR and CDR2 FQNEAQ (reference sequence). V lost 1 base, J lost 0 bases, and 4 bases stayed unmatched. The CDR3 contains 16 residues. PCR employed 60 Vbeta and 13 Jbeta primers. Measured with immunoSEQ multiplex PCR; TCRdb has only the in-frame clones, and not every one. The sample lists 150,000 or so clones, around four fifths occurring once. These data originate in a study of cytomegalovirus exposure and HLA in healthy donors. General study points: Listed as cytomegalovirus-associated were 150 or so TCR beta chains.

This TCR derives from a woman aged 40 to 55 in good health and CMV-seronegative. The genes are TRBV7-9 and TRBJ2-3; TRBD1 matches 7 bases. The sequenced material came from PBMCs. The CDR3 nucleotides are TGTGCCAGCAGCTTAGTACAGGGGTCGAGCACAGATACGCAGTATTTT. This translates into CASSLVQGSSTDTQYF.